Listed below are T cell receptor beta chains from one sample, sequenced in a study of response to subunit inactivated influenza vaccine. One entry per CDR3 protein results from TCRdb running MiXCR on the RT-PCR reads. The table includes around 790,000 distinct CDR3 sequences, approximately 22% detected once. The specimen comprised PBMCs from blood, sampled around 5 days after vaccination. The origin of the receptors is a man aged 45 to 65 who received an inactivated influenza vaccine. The CDR3 runs from the conserved cysteine through the conserved F or W. A D gene is named only where the DNA matches it firmly. For some rows the clone size is stated as once, few or many, or as a class when expanded; others skip it.

V	D	size	J	DNA	CDR3
TRBV29-1	.	.	TRBJ2-3	TGCAGCGTTCGGACAAATCCAACAGATACGCAGTATTTT	CSVRTNPTDTQYF
TRBV7-9	.	few	TRBJ1-2	TGTGCCAGCAGCCCGACGGACAACTATAAGGATGGCTACACCTTC	CASSPTDNYKDGYTF
TRBV6-5	.	.	TRBJ2-1	TGTGCCAGCAGTTACAAGGGAGCAGGGGACAATGAGCAGTTCTTC	CASSYKGAGDNEQFF
TRBV9	TRBD1	few	TRBJ1-1	TGTGCCAGCAGCACAAGGACAGGGTCTATCGCTGAAGCTTTCTTT	CASSTRTGSIAEAFF
TRBV6-2/TRBV6-3	TRBD2	.	TRBJ2-1	TGTGCCAGCAGCCAACAAGCGGGGCGCTACAATGAGCAGTTCTTC	CASSQQAGRYNEQFF
TRBV7-2	.	.	TRBJ2-7	TGTGCCAGCAGCTTACGGTCTGTAGGCGTTACGCGGCAGTACTTC	CASSLRSVGVTRQYF
TRBV29-1	.	many	TRBJ2-5	TGCAGCGTTCAGAGACAGCAAGAGACCCAGTACTTC	CSVQRQQETQYF
TRBV28	.	few	TRBJ1-2	TGTGCCAGCAGCCCCCCCGTTGGGGACCATAACTATGGCTACACCTTC	CASSPPVGDHNYGYTF
TRBV6-5	TRBD1	few	TRBJ2-7	TGTGCCAGCAGTTACCGGGGACAGGGGATCCACGAGCAGTACTTC	CASSYRGQGIHEQYF
TRBV15	.	.	TRBJ2-7	TGTGCCACCAGCAGAGATCCCGTCTTCTACGAGCAGTACTTC	CATSRDPVFYEQYF
TRBV20-1	.	.	TRBJ2-7	TGCAGTGCTAGAAGCGACATGACCTACGAGCAGTACTTC	CSARSDMTYEQYF
TRBV7-2	TRBD1	.	TRBJ2-7	TGTGCCAGCAGCCTCTACCCGGGACAGGCGACCTACGAGCAGTACTTC	CASSLYPGQATYEQYF
TRBV7-8	.	.	TRBJ2-3	TGTGCCAGCAGCTGGGGCCTGGAGACAGATACGCAGTATTTT	CASSWGLETDTQYF
TRBV20-1	TRBD1	.	TRBJ1-2	TGCAGTGCTAGAGAAGCCAGGGGGCTCGGGGGCTACACCTTC	CSAREARGLGGYTF
TRBV7-9	.	few	TRBJ1-2	TGTGCCAGCAGCCAGGACGGAGTCTATGGCTACACCTTC	CASSQDGVYGYTF
TRBV20-1	TRBD1	few	TRBJ1-3	TGCAGTGCTAGAGGCGGGACAGTCGGAAACACCATATATTTT	CSARGGTVGNTIYF
TRBV6-5	TRBD1	.	TRBJ2-1	TGTGCCAGCAGTTACTCGACAGGGGTCTCCTACAATGAGCAGTTCTTC	CASSYSTGVSYNEQFF
TRBV15	.	.	TRBJ2-3	TGTGCCACCAGCAGAGGAAATTCAGAGGATACGCAGTATTTT	CATSRGNSEDTQYF
TRBV27	.	.	TRBJ2-1	TGTGCCAGCAGTTTGGGGGGCCTAGCGACCTACAATGAGCAGTTCTTC	CASSLGGLATYNEQFF
TRBV4-3	.	many	TRBJ2-3	TGCGCCAGCAGCCCCGGGACGGCTAGCACAGATACGCAGTATTTT	CASSPGTASTDTQYF
TRBV10-3	.	.	TRBJ2-7	TGTGCCACTAGCGAGTCCTACGAGCAGTACTTC	CATSESYEQYF
TRBV4-2	.	.	TRBJ1-1	TGTGCCAGCAGCCAACCCCCCCCACAGGGACTGAACACTGAAGCTTTCTTT	CASSQPPPQGLNTEAFF
TRBV5-1	.	few	TRBJ2-4	TGCGCCAGCAGCTTGGGTCAAATAGCCAAAAACATTCAGTACTTC	CASSLGQIAKNIQYF
TRBV6-2/TRBV6-3	TRBD1	few	TRBJ2-1	TGTGCCAGCAGTAAAGCCGGGACAGGGGGGAGGAATGAGCAGTTCTTC	CASSKAGTGGRNEQFF
TRBV29-1	TRBD1	many	TRBJ2-4	TGCAGCGTTTCCGGGACAGGAGCCAAAAACATTCAGTACTTC	CSVSGTGAKNIQYF
TRBV23-1	.	.	TRBJ1-5	TGCGCCAGCAGTCAAGTACGTCAGCCCCAGCATTTT	CASSQVRQPQHF
TRBV7-6	.	once	TRBJ2-1	TGTGCCAGCAGCTTAGTTTCAGCGGAGACATCCTACAATGAGCAGTTCTTC	CASSLVSAETSYNEQFF
TRBV2	.	.	TRBJ2-5	TGTGCCAGCAGTGATTCAGGGCGGACCCAGTACTTC	CASSDSGRTQYF
TRBV6-2/TRBV6-3	TRBD1	many	TRBJ2-1	TGTGCCAGCAGGGGGACAGGGTTGAGGCAGTTCTTC	CASRGTGLRQFF
TRBV10-3	TRBD2	.	TRBJ2-1	TGTGCCATCACCCGGGGTAGCGGGAATGAGCAGTTCTTC	CAITRGSGNEQFF
TRBV5-5	TRBD2	few	TRBJ2-5	TGTGCCAGCAGACGTGGACTAGCGTCTGGAGAGACCCAGTACTTC	CASRRGLASGETQYF
TRBV11-3	.	few	TRBJ2-2	TGTGCCAGCAGCCCCCAGGGTGGCGCCGGGGAGCTGTTTTTT	CASSPQGGAGELFF
TRBV30	.	.	TRBJ1-3	TGTGCCTGGAATTTTCAGGCCGGAAACACCATATATTTT	CAWNFQAGNTIYF
TRBV10-3	TRBD2	.	TRBJ2-5	TGTGCCATCGGCGGGGGTTGGGGAGAGACCCAGTACTTC	CAIGGGWGETQYF
TRBV20-1	.	.	TRBJ1-2	TGCAGTGCTCATTCTGGCTACACCTTC	CSAHSGYTF
TRBV13	TRBD2	.	TRBJ2-3	TGTGCCAGCAGCATGACTAGCGGGGTCGCGGATACGCAGTATTTT	CASSMTSGVADTQYF
TRBV12-3/TRBV12-4	TRBD2	.	TRBJ2-5	TGTGCCAGCAGCCGGGGGGGGCAGTCCTCCCAGTACTTC	CASSRGGQSSQYF
TRBV7-2	.	.	TRBJ2-7	TGTGCCAGCAGCACCGAGAGGGGCTACTACGAGCAGTACTTC	CASSTERGYYEQYF
TRBV12-3/TRBV12-4	.	.	TRBJ2-7	TGTGCCAGCGGAAACACCTTCTCCTACGAGCAGTACTTC	CASGNTFSYEQYF
TRBV2	TRBD2	.	TRBJ2-1	TGTGCCAGCAGTTCCGGGACTAGTTTCGTGAACGAGCAGTTCTTC	CASSSGTSFVNEQFF
TRBV7-9	.	few	TRBJ2-1	TGTGCCAGCAGTGACAGTACTTACAATGAGCAGTTCTTC	CASSDSTYNEQFF
TRBV24-1	.	few	TRBJ2-5	TGTGCCACCAGATCAGGGAATGGAGAGACCCAGTACTTC	CATRSGNGETQYF
TRBV7-9	TRBD1	.	TRBJ2-7	TGTGCCAGCAGCTTAGCGTATGGGACAGGCTACTCCTACGAGCAGTACTTC	CASSLAYGTGYSYEQYF
TRBV12-3/TRBV12-4	.	few	TRBJ2-7	TGTGCCAGCAGTCCCCACCTGGCCTACGAGCAGTACTTC	CASSPHLAYEQYF
TRBV12-3/TRBV12-4	.	many	TRBJ1-5	TGTGCCAGCAGTGCCGACGTTAGCAATCAGCCCCAGCATTTT	CASSADVSNQPQHF